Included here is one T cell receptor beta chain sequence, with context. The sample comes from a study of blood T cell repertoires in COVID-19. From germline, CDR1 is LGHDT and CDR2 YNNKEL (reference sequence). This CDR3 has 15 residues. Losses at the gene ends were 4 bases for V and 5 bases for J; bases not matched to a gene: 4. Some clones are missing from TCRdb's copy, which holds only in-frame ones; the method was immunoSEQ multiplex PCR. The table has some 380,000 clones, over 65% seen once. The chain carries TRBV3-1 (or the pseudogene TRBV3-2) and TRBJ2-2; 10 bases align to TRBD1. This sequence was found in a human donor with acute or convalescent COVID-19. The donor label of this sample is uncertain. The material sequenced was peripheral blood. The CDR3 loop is CASSPGQGFTGELFF. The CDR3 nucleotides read TGTGCCAGCAGCCCGGGACAGGGGTTTACCGGGGAGCTGTTTTTT.